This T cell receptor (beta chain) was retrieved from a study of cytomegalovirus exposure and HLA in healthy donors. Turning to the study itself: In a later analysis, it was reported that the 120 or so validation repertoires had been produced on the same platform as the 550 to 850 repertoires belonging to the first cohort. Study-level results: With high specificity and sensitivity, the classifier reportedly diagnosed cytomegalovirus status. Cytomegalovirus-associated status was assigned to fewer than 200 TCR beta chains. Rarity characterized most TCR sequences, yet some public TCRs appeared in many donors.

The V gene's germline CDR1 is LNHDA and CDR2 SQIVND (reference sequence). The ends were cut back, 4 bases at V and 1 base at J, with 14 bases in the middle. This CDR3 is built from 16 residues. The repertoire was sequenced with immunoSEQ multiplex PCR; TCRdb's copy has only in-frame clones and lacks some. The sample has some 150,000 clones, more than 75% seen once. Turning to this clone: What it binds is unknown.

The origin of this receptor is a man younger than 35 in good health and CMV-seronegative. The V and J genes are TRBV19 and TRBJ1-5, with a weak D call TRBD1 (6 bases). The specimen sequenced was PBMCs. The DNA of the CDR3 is TGTGCCAGTAGTAGGAATGGGGGCCAAAGCAATCAGCCCCAGCATTTT. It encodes CASSRNGGQSNQPQHF.